This T cell receptor beta chain was identified during a study of CD8+ T cells in alopecia areata. Germline CDR1 and CDR2: SGHRS and YFSETQ. This CDR3 comprises 15 residues. Trimming pared 4 bases from V and 2 bases from J, leaving 14 bases between. Details on this clone: Its antigen is still unknown.

Investigators isolated RNA and reverse transcribed it into cDNA to act as the sequencing template. The assay was immunoSEQ multiplex PCR, and TCRdb's table has in-frame clones only and misses some. The sample lists approximately 180,000 clones, roughly 66% occurring once. The treatment is: oral pan-JAK inhibitor, 5-10 mg twice daily. Researchers took lesional scalp punch biopsies and peripheral blood from people who were alopecia areata patients. Overall study findings and caveats: Clonality was higher in lesional than normal scalp, especially in alopecia totalis/universalis. Normal skin contains resident alphabeta T cells, and these are also sequenced in scalp samples. Scalp clonality and expanded CD8+ clones among the top 100 were significantly decreased by tofacitinib.

The source material was CD4+ T cells sorted from blood, sampled at week 24, from a patient treated with tofacitinib. This TCR came from a human donor with alopecia areata. The rearrangement uses TRBV5-1 and TRBJ2-3, with D tentatively TRBD1 (6 bases). The CDR3 nucleotides read TGCGCCAGCAGCCGCACGGGGACAAACACAGATACGCAGTATTTT. Amino acid sequence: CASSRTGTNTDTQYF.